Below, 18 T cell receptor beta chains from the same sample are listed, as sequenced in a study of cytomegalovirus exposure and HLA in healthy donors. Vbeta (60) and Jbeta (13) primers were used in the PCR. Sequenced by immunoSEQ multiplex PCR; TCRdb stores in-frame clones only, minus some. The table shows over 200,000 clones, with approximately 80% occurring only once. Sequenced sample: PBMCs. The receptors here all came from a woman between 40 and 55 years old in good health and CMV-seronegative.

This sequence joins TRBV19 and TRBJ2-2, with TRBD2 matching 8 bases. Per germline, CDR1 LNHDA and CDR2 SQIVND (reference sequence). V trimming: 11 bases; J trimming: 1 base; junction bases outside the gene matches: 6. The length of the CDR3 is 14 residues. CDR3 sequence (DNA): TGTGCCGGGGGAGCGGGGGTGAACACCGGGGAGCTGTTTTTT. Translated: CAGGAGVNTGELFF.

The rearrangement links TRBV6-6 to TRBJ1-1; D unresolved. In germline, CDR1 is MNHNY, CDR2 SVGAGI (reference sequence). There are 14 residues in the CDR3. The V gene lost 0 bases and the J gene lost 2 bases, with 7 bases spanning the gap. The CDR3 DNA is TGTGCCAGCAGTTACTCGTGGGCCAACACTGAAGCTTTCTTT. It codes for CASSYSWANTEAFF.

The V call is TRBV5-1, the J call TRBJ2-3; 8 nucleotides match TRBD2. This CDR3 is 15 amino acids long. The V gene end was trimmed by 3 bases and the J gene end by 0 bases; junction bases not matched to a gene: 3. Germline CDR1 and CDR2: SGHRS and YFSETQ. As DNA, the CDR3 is TGCGCCAGCAGCTCCGTAGCGGGGAGCACAGATACGCAGTATTTT. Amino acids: CASSSVAGSTDTQYF. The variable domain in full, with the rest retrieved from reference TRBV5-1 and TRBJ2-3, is KAGVTQTPRYLIKTRGQQVTLSCSPISGHRSVSWYQQTPGQGLQFLFEYFSETQRNKGNFPGRFSGRQFSNSRSEMNVSTLELGDSALYLCASSSVAGSTDTQYFGPGTRLTVL.

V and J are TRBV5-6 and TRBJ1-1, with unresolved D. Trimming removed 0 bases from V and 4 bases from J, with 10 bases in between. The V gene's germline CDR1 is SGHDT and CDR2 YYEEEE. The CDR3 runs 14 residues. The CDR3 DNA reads TGTGCCAGCAGCTTGGAGGAGAGGGTCACTGAAGCTTTCTTT. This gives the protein CASSLEERVTEAFF.

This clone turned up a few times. The CDR3 DNA follows: TGTGCCAGCAGCTTGGGCCAGGGAACCGGGGCCAACGTCCTGACTTTC. Translation: CASSLGQGTGANVLTF. The gene calls are TRBV7-9 and TRBJ2-6, with TRBD1 as a possible D gene (5 bases). The V end lost 3 bases, the J end lost 4 bases, and 13 bases lay between the germline ends. CDR1 is SEHNR and CDR2 is FQNEAQ in the germline V gene (reference sequence). This CDR3 is built from 16 residues.

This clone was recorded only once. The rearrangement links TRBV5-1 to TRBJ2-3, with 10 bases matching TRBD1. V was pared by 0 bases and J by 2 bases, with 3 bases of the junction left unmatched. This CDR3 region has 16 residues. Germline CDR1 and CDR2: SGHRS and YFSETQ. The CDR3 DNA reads TGCGCCAGCAGCTTGGGGACAGGGGGTTTCACAGATACGCAGTATTTT. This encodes CASSLGTGGFTDTQYF.

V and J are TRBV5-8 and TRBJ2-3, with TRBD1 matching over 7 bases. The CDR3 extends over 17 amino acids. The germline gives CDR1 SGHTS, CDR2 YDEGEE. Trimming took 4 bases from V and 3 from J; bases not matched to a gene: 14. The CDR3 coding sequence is TGTGCCAGCAGCCAAGTTATCCGGGACAGCGAAACAGATACGCAGTATTTT. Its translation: CASSQVIRDSETDTQYF.

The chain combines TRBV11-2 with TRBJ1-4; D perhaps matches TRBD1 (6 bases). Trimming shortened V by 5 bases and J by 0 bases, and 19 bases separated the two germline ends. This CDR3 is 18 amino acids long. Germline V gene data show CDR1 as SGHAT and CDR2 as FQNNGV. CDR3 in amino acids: CASSPGAWDTSTNEKLFF. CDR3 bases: TGTGCCAGCAGCCCCGGGGCCTGGGACACATCAACTAATGAAAAACTGTTTTTT.

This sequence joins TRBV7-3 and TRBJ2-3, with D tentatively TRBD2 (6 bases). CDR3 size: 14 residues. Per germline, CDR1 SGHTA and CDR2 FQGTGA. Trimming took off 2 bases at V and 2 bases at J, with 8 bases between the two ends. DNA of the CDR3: TGTGCCAGCAGCTTAGGAGGGAACACAGATACGCAGTATTTT. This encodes CASSLGGNTDTQYF.

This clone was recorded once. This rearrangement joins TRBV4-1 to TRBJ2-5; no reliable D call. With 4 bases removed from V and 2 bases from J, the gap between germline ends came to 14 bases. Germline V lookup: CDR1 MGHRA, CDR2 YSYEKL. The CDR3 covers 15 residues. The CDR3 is CASSLSSGRQETQYF. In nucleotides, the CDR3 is TGCGCCAGCAGCCTAAGTTCAGGCAGACAAGAGACCCAGTACTTC.

The CDR3 spells CAISAPGQGDYGYTF. In DNA, the CDR3 is TGTGCCATCAGTGCCCCGGGACAGGGTGACTATGGCTACACCTTC. This sequence joins TRBV10-3 and TRBJ1-2, with 9 bases that match TRBD1. Germline-derived CDR1 and CDR2 are ENHRY and SYGVKD. J lost 3 bases, V lost 4 bases, and 6 bases had no gene match. This CDR3 has 15 residues.

CDR3 nucleotide sequence: TGTGCCAGAAGATCCCTTGGCGGGGTCGGGGGCAAAAACATTCAGTACTTC. Its translation is CARRSLGGVGGKNIQYF. V and J are TRBV5-3 and TRBJ2-4, with D perhaps TRBD2 (6 bases). TRBV5-3 is reported as an ORF; its role is uncertain. The CDR3 has 17 amino acids. The V gene lost 5 bases and the J gene lost 3 bases, with 21 bases spanning the gap.

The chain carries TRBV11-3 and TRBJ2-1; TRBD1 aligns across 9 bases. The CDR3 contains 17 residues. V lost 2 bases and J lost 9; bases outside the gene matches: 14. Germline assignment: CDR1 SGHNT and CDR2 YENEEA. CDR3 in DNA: TGTGCCAGCAGCTTAAGTTTCCAAGGACAGGGGATGGGTGAGCAGTTCTTC. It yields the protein CASSLSFQGQGMGEQFF.

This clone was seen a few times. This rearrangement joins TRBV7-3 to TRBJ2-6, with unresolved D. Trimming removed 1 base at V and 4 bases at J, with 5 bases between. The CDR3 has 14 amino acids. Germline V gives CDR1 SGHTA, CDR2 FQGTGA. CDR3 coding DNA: TGTGCCAGCAGCTTAAATAAAGGGGCCAACGTCCTGACTTTC. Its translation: CASSLNKGANVLTF. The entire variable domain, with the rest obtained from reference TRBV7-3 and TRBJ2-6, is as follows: GAGVSQTPSNKVTEKGKYVELRCDPISGHTALYWYRQSLGQGPEFLIYFQGTGAADDSGLPNDRFFAVRPEGSVSTLKIQRTERGDSAVYLCASSLNKGANVLTFGAGSRLTVL.

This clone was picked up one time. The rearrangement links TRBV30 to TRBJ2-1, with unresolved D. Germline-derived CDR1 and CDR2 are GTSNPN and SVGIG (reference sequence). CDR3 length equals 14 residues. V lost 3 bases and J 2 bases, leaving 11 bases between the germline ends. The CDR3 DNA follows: TGTGCCTGGAGCGTACTTCATACCTACAATGAGCAGTTCTTC. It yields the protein CAWSVLHTYNEQFF.

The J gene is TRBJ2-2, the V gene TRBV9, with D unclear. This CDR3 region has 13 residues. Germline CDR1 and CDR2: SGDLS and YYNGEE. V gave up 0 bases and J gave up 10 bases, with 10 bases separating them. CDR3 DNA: TGTGCCAGCAGCGTAGCTCATGGGCTGGAGCTGTTTTTT. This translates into CASSVAHGLELFF.

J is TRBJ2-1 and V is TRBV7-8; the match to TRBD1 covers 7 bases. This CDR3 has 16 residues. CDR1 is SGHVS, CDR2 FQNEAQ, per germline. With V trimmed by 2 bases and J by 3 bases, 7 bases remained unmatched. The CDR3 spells CASSLRGQAGYNEQFF. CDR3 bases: TGTGCCAGCAGCTTACGCGGACAGGCCGGCTACAATGAGCAGTTCTTC.

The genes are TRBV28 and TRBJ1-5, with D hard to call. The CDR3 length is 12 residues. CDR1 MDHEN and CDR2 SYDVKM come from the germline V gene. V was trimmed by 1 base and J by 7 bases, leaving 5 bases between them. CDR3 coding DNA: TGTGCCAGCAGTTTATTCGGGCAGCCCCAGCATTTT. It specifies CASSLFGQPQHF.